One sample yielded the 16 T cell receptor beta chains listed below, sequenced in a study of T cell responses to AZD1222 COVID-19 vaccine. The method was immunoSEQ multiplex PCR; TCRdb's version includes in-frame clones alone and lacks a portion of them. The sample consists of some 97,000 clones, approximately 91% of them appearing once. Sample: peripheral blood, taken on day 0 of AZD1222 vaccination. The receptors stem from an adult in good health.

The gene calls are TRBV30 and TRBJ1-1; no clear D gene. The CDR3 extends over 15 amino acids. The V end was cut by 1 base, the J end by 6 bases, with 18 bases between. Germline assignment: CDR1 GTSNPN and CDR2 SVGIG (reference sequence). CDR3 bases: TGTGCCTGGAGTGCCCCCGGACTGCGAGAACCTGAAGCTTTCTTT. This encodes CAWSAPGLREPEAFF.

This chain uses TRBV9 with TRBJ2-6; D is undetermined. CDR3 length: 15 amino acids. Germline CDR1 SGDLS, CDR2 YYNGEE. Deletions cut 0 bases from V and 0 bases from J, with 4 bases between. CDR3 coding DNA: TGTGCCAGCAGCGTAGTGTACTCTGGGGCCAACGTCCTGACTTTC. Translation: CASSVVYSGANVLTF. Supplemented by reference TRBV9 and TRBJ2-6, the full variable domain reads DSGVTQTPKHLITATGQRVTLRCSPRSGDLSVYWYQQSLDQGLQFLIQYYNGEERAKGNILERFSAQQFPDLHSELNLSSLELGDSALYFCASSVVYSGANVLTFGAGSRLTVL.

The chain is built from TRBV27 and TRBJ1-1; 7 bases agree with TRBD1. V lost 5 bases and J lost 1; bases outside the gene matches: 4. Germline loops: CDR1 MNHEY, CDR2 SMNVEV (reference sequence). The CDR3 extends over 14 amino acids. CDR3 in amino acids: CASSGRTGNTEAFF. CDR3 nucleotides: TGTGCCAGCAGTGGAAGGACAGGGAACACTGAAGCTTTCTTT.

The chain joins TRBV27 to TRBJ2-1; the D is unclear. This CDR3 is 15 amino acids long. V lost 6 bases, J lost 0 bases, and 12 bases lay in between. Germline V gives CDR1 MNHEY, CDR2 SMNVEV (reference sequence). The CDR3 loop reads CASSHSRSSYNEQFF. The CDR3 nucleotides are TGTGCCAGCAGCCACAGCAGGAGCTCCTACAATGAGCAGTTCTTC.

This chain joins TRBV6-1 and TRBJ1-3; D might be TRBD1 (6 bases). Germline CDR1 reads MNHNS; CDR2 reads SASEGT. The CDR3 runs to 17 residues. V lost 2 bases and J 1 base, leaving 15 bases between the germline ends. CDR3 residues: CASSEYMGQGSGNTIYF. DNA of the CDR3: TGTGCCAGCAGTGAATATATGGGACAAGGGTCTGGAAACACCATATATTTT.

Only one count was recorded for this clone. For the CDR3, the DNA is TGTGCCAGCAGTTTATCGGGGCCAATTAATCAGCCCCAGCATTTT. Its translation is CASSLSGPINQPQHF. J is TRBJ1-5 and V is TRBV27, with a possible D match to TRBD1 (5 bases). Germline values: CDR1 MNHEY, CDR2 SMNVEV (reference sequence). The V end lost 0 bases, the J end lost 4 bases, and 10 bases lay between the germline ends. CDR3 length: 15 amino acids.

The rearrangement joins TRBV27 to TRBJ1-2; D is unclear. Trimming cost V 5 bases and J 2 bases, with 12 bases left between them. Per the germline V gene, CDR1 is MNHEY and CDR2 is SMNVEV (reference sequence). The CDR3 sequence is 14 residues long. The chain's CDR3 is CASSIMGENYGYTF. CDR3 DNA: TGTGCCAGCAGTATCATGGGCGAAAACTATGGCTACACCTTC.

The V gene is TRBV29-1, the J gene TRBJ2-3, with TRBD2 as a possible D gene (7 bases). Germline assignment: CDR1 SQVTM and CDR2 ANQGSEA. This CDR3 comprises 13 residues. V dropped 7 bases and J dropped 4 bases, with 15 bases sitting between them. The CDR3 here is CSGLGGGSDTQYF. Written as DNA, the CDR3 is TGCAGCGGGTTGGGAGGGGGGTCAGATACGCAGTATTTT.

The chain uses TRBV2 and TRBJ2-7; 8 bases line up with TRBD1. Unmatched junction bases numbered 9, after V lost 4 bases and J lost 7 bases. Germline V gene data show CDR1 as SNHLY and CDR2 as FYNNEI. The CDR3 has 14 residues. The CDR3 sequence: CASSGSRGQGEQYF. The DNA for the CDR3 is TGTGCCAGCAGTGGATCCAGGGGGCAGGGTGAGCAGTACTTC.

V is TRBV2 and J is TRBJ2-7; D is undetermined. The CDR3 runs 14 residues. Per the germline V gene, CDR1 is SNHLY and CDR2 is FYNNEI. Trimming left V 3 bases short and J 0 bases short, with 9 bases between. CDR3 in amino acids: CASSDVGSSYEQYF. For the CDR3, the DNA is TGTGCCAGCAGTGACGTAGGAAGCTCCTACGAGCAGTACTTC.

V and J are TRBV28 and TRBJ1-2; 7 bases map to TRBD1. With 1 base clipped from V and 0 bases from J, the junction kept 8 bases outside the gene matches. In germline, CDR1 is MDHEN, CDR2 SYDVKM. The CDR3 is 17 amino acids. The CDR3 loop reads CASSLSLGQATNYGYTF. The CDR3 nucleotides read TGTGCCAGCAGTTTATCCCTTGGACAGGCCACTAACTATGGCTACACCTTC.

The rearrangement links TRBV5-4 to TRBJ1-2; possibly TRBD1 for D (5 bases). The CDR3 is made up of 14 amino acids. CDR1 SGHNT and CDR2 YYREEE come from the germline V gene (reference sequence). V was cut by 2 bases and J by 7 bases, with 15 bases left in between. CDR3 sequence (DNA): TGTGCCAGCAGCTTTGGGCCGGGGGGTCCTGGCTACACCTTC. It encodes CASSFGPGGPGYTF.

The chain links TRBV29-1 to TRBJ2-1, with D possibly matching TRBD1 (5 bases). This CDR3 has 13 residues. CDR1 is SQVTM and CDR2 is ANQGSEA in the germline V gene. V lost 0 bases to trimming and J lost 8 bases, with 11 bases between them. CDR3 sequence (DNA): TGCAGCGTTGAAGATCCGCAACAGGATGAGCAGTTCTTC. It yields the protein CSVEDPQQDEQFF.

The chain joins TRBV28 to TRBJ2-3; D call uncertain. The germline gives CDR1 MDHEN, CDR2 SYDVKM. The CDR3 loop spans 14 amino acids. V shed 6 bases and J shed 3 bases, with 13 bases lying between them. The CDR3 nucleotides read TGTGCCAGCAGCCACGATTCTGTGACAGATACGCAGTATTTT. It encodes CASSHDSVTDTQYF.

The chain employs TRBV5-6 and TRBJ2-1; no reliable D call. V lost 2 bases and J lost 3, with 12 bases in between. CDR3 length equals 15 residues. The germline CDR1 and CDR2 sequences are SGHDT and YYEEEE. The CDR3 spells CASSFSLLDYNEQFF. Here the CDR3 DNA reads TGTGCCAGCAGCTTCAGCCTACTGGACTACAATGAGCAGTTCTTC. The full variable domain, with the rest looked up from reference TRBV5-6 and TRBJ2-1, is DAGVTQSPTHLIKTRGQQVTLRCSPKSGHDTVSWYQQALGQGPQFIFQYYEEEERQRGNFPDRFSGHQFPNYSSELNVNALLLGDSALYLCASSFSLLDYNEQFFGPGTRLTVL.

The CDR3 region has the DNA TGTGCCAGCAGCTTGGTGGGACAGAAGTATTCACCCCTCCACTTT. It encodes CASSLVGQKYSPLHF. V usage is TRBV7-2 and J usage is TRBJ1-6, with 7 nucleotides matching TRBD1. V trimming: 3 bases; J trimming: 8 bases; junction bases outside the gene matches: 7. Germline V gene data show CDR1 as SGHTA and CDR2 as FQGNSA. The length of the CDR3 is 15 residues.